The T cell receptor (beta chain) under discussion was sequenced for a study of T cells after yellow fever vaccination. About the research overall: The authors prepared low-cell-number fractions using SMART-Seq v4 Ultra Low Input.

There are a few counts of this clonotype. TCRdb independently ran MiXCR on the 5' RACE reads; one entry per CDR3 protein. The sample records under 250,000 distinct CDR3 sequences, less than 8.5% being singletons. V dropped 6 bases and J dropped 3 bases, with 11 bases sitting between them. CDR1 is KGHSH and CDR2 is LQKENI in the germline V gene. The CDR3 runs to 13 residues. The sequence derives from a man aged 25-40 years who received the YFV17D yellow fever vaccine. The V gene is TRBV18, the J gene TRBJ1-1, with unresolved D. This sample comprised CD4+ T cells sorted from PBMCs, obtained 15 days after the yellow fever booster vaccination. CDR3: CASSGFLDTEAFF. The CDR3 region has the DNA TGTGCCAGCTCCGGGTTTCTGGACACTGAAGCTTTCTTT. Using reference TRBV18 and TRBJ1-1 for the parts outside the CDR3, the full variable domain is NAGVMQNPRHLVRRRGQEARLRCSPMKGHSHVYWYRQLPEEGLKFMVYLQKENIIDESGMPKERFSAEFPKEGPSILRIQQVVRGDSAAYFCASSGFLDTEAFFGQGTRLTVV.